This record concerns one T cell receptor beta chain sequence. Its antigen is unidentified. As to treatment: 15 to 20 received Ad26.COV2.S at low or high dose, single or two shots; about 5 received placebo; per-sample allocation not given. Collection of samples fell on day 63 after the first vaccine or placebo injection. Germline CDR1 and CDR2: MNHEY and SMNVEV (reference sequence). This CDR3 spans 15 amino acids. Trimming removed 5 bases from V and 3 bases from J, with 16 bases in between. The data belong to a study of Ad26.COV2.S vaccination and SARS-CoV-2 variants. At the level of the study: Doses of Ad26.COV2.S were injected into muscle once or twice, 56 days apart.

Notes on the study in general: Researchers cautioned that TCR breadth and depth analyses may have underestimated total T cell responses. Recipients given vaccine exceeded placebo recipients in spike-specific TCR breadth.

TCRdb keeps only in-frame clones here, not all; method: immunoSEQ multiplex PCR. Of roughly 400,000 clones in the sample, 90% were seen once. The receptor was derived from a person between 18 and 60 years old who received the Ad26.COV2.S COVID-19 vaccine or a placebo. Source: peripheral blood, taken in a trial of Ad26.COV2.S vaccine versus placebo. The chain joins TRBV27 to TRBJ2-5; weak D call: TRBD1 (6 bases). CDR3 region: CASSLQGRGKETQYF. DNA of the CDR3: TGTGCCAGCAGTCTACAGGGAAGGGGGAAAGAGACCCAGTACTTC.